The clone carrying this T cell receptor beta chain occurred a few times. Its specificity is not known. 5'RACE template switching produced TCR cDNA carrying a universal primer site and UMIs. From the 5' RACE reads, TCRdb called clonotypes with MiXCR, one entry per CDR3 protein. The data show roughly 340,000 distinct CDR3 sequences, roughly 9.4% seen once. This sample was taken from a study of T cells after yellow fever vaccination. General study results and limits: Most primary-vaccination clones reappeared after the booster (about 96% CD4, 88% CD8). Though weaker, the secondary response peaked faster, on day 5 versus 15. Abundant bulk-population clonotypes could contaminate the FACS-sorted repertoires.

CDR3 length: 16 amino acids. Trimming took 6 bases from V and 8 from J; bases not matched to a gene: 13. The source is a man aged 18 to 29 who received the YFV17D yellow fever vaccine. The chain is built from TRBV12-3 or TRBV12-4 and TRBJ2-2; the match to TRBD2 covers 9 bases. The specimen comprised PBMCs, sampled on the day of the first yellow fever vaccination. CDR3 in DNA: TGTGCCAGCAGCCGACCCGGGACTAGCCTTCCAGGGGAGCTGTTTTTT. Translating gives CASSRPGTSLPGELFF.